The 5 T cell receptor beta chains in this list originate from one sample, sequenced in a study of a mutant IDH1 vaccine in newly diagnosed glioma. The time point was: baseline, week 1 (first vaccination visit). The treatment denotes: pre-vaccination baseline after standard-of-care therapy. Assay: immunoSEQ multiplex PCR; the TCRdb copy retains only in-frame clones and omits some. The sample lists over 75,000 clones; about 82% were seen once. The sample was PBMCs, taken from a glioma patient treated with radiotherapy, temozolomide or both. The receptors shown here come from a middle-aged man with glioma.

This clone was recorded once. This chain's CDR3 is CASSMASDYDEQYF. In DNA form, the CDR3 reads TGTGCCAGTAGTATGGCTAGCGATTATGACGAGCAGTACTTC. The chain carries TRBV19 and TRBJ2-7; possibly TRBD2 for D (6 bases). Between the trimmed V and J ends, which lost 3 bases and 5 bases, there was a span of 14 bases. Germline loops: CDR1 LNHDA, CDR2 SQIVND (reference sequence). This CDR3 contains 14 residues.

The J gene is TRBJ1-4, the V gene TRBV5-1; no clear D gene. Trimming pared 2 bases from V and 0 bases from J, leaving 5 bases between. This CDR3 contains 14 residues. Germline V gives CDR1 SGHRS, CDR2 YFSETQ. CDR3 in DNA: TGCGCCAGCAGCTTCCGGGCAACTAATGAAAAACTGTTTTTT. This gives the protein CASSFRATNEKLFF.

The CDR3 coding sequence is TGTGCCACCAGCAGAGCGCCAGGGATCTACGAGCAGTACTTC. Residues: CATSRAPGIYEQYF. This rearrangement joins TRBV15 to TRBJ2-7; D is possibly TRBD1 (5 bases). Per the germline V gene, CDR1 is LNHNV and CDR2 is YYDKDF (reference sequence). Trimming cost V 1 base and J 3 bases, with 10 bases left between them. CDR3 length: 14 amino acids.

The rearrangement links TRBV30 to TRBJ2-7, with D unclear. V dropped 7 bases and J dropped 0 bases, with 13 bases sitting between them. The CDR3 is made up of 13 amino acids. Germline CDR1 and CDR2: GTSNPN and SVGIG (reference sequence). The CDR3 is CAFTKVSSYEQYF. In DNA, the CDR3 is TGTGCCTTTACCAAGGTGAGCTCCTACGAGCAGTACTTC. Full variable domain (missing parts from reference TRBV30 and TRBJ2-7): SQTIHQWPATLVQPVGSPLSLECTVEGTSNPNLYWYRQAAGRGLQLLFYSVGIGQISSEVPQNLSASRPQDRQFILSSKKLLLSDSGFYLCAFTKVSSYEQYFGPGTRLTVT.

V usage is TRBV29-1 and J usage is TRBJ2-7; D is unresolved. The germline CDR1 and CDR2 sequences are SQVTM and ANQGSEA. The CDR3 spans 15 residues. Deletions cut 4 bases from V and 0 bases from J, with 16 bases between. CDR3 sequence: CSVAEKGVSSYEQYF. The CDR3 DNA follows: TGCAGCGTTGCAGAGAAGGGCGTTAGCTCCTACGAGCAGTACTTC.